These T cell receptor beta chains were read from a single sample in a study of low-dose radiotherapy and immunotherapy resistance in tumors. TCRdb reprocessed the reads with MiXCR, giving one entry per CDR3 protein. The sample lists approximately 46,000 distinct CDR3 sequences, less than 30% occurring once. The sequencing used PBMCs, collected after low-dose radiotherapy plus immunotherapy. The source of these receptors is a male donor with prostate cancer. Each CDR3 is given with its conserved first and last residue. A D gene is named only where the DNA matches it firmly. Expanded clones get a size class; other rows say once, few or many, or leave the size out.

D gene | J gene | V gene | clone size | CDR3 DNA | CDR3 protein
. | TRBJ2-1 | TRBV15 | many | TGTGCCACCAGCAGCTCTAAACTAGTCCCAACGAATGAGCAGTTCTTC | CATSSSKLVPTNEQFF
TRBD2 | TRBJ2-3 | TRBV6-4 | . | TGTGCCAGCAATGAGCGGGAGGCAGATACGCAGTATTTT | CASNEREADTQYF
. | TRBJ2-7 | TRBV29-1 | . | TGCAGCGTTGAATGGGGTCCCGGAGAGCAGTACTTC | CSVEWGPGEQYF
TRBD1 | TRBJ1-5 | TRBV28 | many | TGTGCCAGCAAGGACAGGGGTAGCAATCAGCCCCAGCATTTT | CASKDRGSNQPQHF
TRBD2 | TRBJ2-3 | TRBV25-1 | few | TGTGCCAGCAGTGAATCTAGCGGGAGGGCCACAGATACGCAGTATTTT | CASSESSGRATDTQYF
. | TRBJ2-3 | TRBV29-1 | . | TGCAGCGGAACCCCCACAGATACGCAGTATTTT | CSGTPTDTQYF
TRBD2 | TRBJ2-1 | TRBV29-1 | many | TGCAGCGTTGGGGGACTAGCGGGAGGGAGCTCCTACAATGAGCAGTTCTTC | CSVGGLAGGSSYNEQFF
TRBD1 | TRBJ1-2 | TRBV7-8 | . | TGTGCCAGCAGCCATGGGGAGGGGGCCCGTTATGGCTACACCTTC | CASSHGEGARYGYTF
TRBD2 | TRBJ2-1 | TRBV12-3/TRBV12-4 | many | TGTGCCAGCAGTCCTTACAGCGGGGGGGCCATAGATGAGCAGTTCTTC | CASSPYSGGAIDEQFF
TRBD2 | TRBJ2-7 | TRBV30 | many | TGTGCCCTGACGACTAGCGGGAGGGCCTACGAGCAGTACTTC | CALTTSGRAYEQYF
. | TRBJ2-3 | TRBV30 | few | TGTGCCTGGAGAAAGGTAGCGGAGTCAAACACAGATACGCAGTATTTT | CAWRKVAESNTDTQYF
. | TRBJ1-5 | TRBV9 | many | TGTGCCAGCAGCGCCAACAAACACGTAGGGGTCAATCAGCCCCAGCATTTT | CASSANKHVGVNQPQHF
TRBD2 | TRBJ2-1 | TRBV28 | many | TGTGCCAGCAGATCCACCACTAGCGGTGAGCAGTTCTTC | CASRSTTSGEQFF
. | TRBJ1-1 | TRBV4-1 | many | TGCGCCAGCAGCCAAGGAAACAGCATGAACACTGAAGCTTTCTTT | CASSQGNSMNTEAFF
. | TRBJ1-1 | TRBV29-1 | many | TGCAGCGTCCAACCGACGGAGGCGACCGCTTTCTTT | CSVQPTEATAFF
. | TRBJ2-7 | TRBV29-1 | many | TGCAGCGTTGAACAGGGGAGCTACGAGCAGTACTTC | CSVEQGSYEQYF
. | TRBJ2-2 | TRBV7-9 | many | TGTGCCAGCAGCTTCGGAGCGAACACCGGGGAGCTGTTTTTT | CASSFGANTGELFF
TRBD2 | TRBJ2-1 | TRBV27 | . | TGTGCCAGCGCCCTAATTTCCGGACTAGCGGGGGGTTATGAGCAGTTCTTC | CASALISGLAGGYEQFF
TRBD1 | TRBJ1-5 | TRBV27 | many | TGTGCCAGCAGTTCTACGACAGGGGGCCGGAGCAATCAGCCCCAGCATTTT | CASSSTTGGRSNQPQHF
TRBD1 | TRBJ1-1 | TRBV28 | many | TGTGCCAGCAGTCCAGGGGGTGGAACTGAAGCTTTCTTT | CASSPGGGTEAFF
. | TRBJ2-3 | TRBV6-1 | few | TGTGCCAGCGGACCCCCGTTTAGCGAGAGGCCAGATACGCAGTATTTT | CASGPPFSERPDTQYF
. | TRBJ2-5 | TRBV5-1 | . | TGCGCCAGCAGCCTGGGACCTTCGGGAGAGACCCAGTACTTC | CASSLGPSGETQYF
. | TRBJ2-2 | TRBV25-1 | . | TGTGCCAGCAGTGTGTACACCGGGGAGCTGTTTTTT | CASSVYTGELFF
TRBD2 | TRBJ2-2 | TRBV4-2 | few | TGTGCCAGCAGCCAATTTCTCGGGGCTAGCGGATCCAGCACCGGGGAGCTGTTTTTT | CASSQFLGASGSSTGELFF
TRBD1 | TRBJ2-7 | TRBV6-2/TRBV6-3 | many | TGTGCCAGCAGTGTCAGTCAGACAGGGACCTACGAGCAGTACTTC | CASSVSQTGTYEQYF
TRBD2 | TRBJ2-3 | TRBV11-2 | many | TGTGCCAGCAGCCCCCGGACTAGCGGGGTTGCCGCAGATACGCAGTATTTT | CASSPRTSGVAADTQYF
. | TRBJ1-1 | TRBV5-1 | . | TGTGCCAGCAGCCCGGGGGTGTACACTGAAGCTTTCTTT | CASSPGVYTEAFF
. | TRBJ2-7 | TRBV4-1 | many | TGCGCCAGCAGCCTCCTCGGGGACGAGCAGTACTTC | CASSLLGDEQYF
. | TRBJ2-3 | TRBV29-1 | many | TGCAGCGGAAGGGCAGCCGTTGCTAGCACAGATACGCAGTATTTT | CSGRAAVASTDTQYF
. | TRBJ1-2 | TRBV29-1 | . | TGCAGCGTTCCCTTAGAGGGGCGAAGTGTGGATGGCTACACCTTC | CSVPLEGRSVDGYTF
. | TRBJ1-2 | TRBV28 | many | TGTGCCAGCCTAGGACGGAATCCCATATATGGCTACACCTTC | CASLGRNPIYGYTF
. | TRBJ2-3 | TRBV9 | many | TGTGCCAGCAGCGTAGAGGCAGTTGTTGATACGCAGTATTTT | CASSVEAVVDTQYF
. | TRBJ1-1 | TRBV30 | many | TGTGCCTGGAGCGTCGGTCTGGCCTTGGGAGGAGCTTTCTTT | CAWSVGLALGGAFF
. | TRBJ1-6 | TRBV3-1 | many | TGTGCCAGCAGCCAAGAGAGACTAGGGATATCACCCCTCCACTTT | CASSQERLGISPLHF
. | TRBJ2-5 | TRBV4-1 | medium-sized | TGCGCCAGCAGCCAACCCGACGGCAGGGGCGGAAGAGAGACCCAGTACTTC | CASSQPDGRGGRETQYF
TRBD1 | TRBJ1-3 | TRBV20-1 | many | TGCAGTGCTGCACAGGGGGCTGCTGGAAACACCATATATTTT | CSAAQGAAGNTIYF
TRBD1 | TRBJ2-7 | TRBV6-1 | . | TGTTCTAGCACCTTTTCCCGACAGGGTAGCTCCTACGAGCAGTACTTC | CSSTFSRQGSSYEQYF
. | TRBJ2-2 | TRBV23-1 | many | TGCGCCAGCAGTCAATCGTTGCCCCAGGGGTTTTTTTGGGCCGGGGAGCTGTTTTTT | CASSQSLPQGFFWAGELFF
. | TRBJ2-6 | TRBV20-1 | few | TGCAGTGCTCCACTCGAGGGCCCTGGGGCCAACGTCCTGACTTTC | CSAPLEGPGANVLTF
. | TRBJ2-1 | TRBV5-1 | many | TGCGCCAGCAGGGAACCGGGAGCCTACAATGAGCAGTTCTTC | CASREPGAYNEQFF
. | TRBJ2-7 | TRBV11-1 | few | TGTGCCAGCAGCGCGGAGACGGATAGGGACGAGCAGTACTTC | CASSAETDRDEQYF
. | TRBJ2-3 | TRBV13 | many | TGTGCCAGCAGCTTCAAGACAGAATCGACGCAGTATTTT | CASSFKTESTQYF
. | TRBJ2-3 | TRBV3-1 | many | TGTGCCAGCAGCCAAAAAAAGGGGGGCGCGAGCACAGATACGCAGTATTTT | CASSQKKGGASTDTQYF
. | TRBJ1-2 | TRBV20-1 | many | TGCAGTGCTAAGACGCAGGGGACTAACTATGGCTACACCTTC | CSAKTQGTNYGYTF
. | TRBJ2-1 | TRBV5-6 | many | TGTGCCAGCAGCTTGGTCACAGGGCTGTCCTACAATGAGCAGTTCTTC | CASSLVTGLSYNEQFF
TRBD1 | TRBJ2-2 | TRBV4-1 | many | TGCGCCAGCAGCCAAGCAGACAGGGACACCGGGGAGCTGTTTTTT | CASSQADRDTGELFF
. | TRBJ2-3 | TRBV27 | many | TGTGCCAGCAGTTTATATCCCAGCGGGCTTGGCACAGATACGCAGTATTTT | CASSLYPSGLGTDTQYF